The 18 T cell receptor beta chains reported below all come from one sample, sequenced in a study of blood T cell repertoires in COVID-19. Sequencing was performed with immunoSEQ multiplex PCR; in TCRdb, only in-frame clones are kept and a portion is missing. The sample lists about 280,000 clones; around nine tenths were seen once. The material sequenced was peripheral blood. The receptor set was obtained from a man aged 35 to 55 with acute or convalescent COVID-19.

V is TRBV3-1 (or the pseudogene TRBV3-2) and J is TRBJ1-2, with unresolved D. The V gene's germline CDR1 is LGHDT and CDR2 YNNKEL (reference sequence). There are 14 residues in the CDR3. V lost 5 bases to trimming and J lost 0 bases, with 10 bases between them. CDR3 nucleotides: TGTGCCAGCAGCGAGAGAGTTTCTAACTATGGCTACACCTTC. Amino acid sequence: CASSERVSNYGYTF.

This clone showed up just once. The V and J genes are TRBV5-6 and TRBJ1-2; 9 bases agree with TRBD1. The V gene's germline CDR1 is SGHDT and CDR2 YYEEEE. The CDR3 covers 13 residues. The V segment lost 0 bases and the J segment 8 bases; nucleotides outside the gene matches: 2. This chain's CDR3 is CASSLGQGEGYTF. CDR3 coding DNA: TGTGCCAGCAGCTTGGGACAGGGGGAAGGCTACACCTTC.

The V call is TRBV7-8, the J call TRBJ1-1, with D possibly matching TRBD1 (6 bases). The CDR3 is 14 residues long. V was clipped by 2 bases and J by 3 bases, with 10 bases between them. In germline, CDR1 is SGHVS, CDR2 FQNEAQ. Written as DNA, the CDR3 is TGTGCCAGCAGCTTACGGGCAGGGGACACTGAAGCTTTCTTT. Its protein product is CASSLRAGDTEAFF.

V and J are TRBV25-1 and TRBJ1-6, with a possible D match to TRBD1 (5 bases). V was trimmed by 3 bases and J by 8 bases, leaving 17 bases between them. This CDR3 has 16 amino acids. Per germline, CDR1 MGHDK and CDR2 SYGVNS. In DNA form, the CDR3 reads TGTGCCAGCAGTGACCCCCAGGGCCGTGGTGATTCACCCCTCCACTTT. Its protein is CASSDPQGRGDSPLHF. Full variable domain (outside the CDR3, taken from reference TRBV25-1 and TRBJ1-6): EADIYQTPRYLVIGTGKKITLECSQTMGHDKMYWYQQDPGMELHLIHYSYGVNSTEKGDLSSESTVSRIRTEHFPLTLESARPSHTSQYLCASSDPQGRGDSPLHFGNGTRLTVT.

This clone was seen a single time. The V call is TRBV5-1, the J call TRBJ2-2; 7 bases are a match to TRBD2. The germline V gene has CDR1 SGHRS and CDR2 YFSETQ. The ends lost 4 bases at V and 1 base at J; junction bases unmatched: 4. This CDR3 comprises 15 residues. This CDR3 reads CASSLGLQNTGELFF. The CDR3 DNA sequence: TGCGCCAGCAGCCTGGGACTACAGAACACCGGGGAGCTGTTTTTT.

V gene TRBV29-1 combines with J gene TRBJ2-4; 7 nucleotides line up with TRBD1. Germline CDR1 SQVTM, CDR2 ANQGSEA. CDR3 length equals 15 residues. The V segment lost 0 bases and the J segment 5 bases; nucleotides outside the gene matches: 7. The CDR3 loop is CSVEDPRQGQNIQYF. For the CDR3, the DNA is TGCAGCGTTGAAGATCCCAGACAGGGTCAAAACATTCAGTACTTC.

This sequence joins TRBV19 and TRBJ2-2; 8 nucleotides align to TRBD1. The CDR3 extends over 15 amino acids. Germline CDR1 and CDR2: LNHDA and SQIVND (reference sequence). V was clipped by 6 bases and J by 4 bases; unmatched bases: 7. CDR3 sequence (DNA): TGTGCCAGTAGGAGGACAGGGACCAGCACCGGGGAGCTGTTTTTT. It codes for CASRRTGTSTGELFF. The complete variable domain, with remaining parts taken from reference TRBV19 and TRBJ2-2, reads DGGITQSPKYLFRKEGQNVTLSCEQNLNHDAMYWYRQDPGQGLRLIYYSQIVNDFQKGDIAEGYSVSREKKESFPLTVTSAQKNPTAFYLCASRRTGTSTGELFFGEGSRLTVL.

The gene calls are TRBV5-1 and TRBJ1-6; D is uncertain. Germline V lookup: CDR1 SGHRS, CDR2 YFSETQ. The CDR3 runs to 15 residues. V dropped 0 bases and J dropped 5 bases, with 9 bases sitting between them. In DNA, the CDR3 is TGCGCCAGCAGCTTGGGTCCGGTTAATAATTCACCCCTCCACTTT. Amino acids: CASSLGPVNNSPLHF.

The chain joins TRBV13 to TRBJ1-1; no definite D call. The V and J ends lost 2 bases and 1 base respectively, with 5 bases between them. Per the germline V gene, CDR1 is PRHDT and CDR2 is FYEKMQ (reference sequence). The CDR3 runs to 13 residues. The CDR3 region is CASSLRGNTEAFF. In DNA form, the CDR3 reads TGTGCCAGCAGCTTACGGGGGAACACTGAAGCTTTCTTT.

CDR3 DNA sequence: TGTGCCAGTAGCCAATCTATTGAGCAGTTCTTC. It specifies CASSQSIEQFF. The V gene is TRBV19, the J gene TRBJ2-1; D is uncertain. Germline values: CDR1 LNHDA, CDR2 SQIVND (reference sequence). Trimming shortened V by 6 bases and J by 9 bases, and 9 bases separated the two germline ends. The CDR3 sequence is 11 residues long.

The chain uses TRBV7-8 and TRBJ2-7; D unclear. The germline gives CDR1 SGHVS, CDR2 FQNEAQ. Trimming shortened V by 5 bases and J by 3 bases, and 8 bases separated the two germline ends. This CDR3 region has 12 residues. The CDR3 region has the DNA TGTGCCAGCAGCCCGTCGGGCTACGAGCAGTACTTC. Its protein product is CASSPSGYEQYF.

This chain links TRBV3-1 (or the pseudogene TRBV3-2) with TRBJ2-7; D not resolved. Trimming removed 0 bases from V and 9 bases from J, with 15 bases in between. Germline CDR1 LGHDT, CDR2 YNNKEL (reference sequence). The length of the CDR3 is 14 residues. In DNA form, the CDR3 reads TGTGCCAGCAGCCAAGATTTAGTAGCTTTGAGGCAGTACTTC. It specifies CASSQDLVALRQYF.

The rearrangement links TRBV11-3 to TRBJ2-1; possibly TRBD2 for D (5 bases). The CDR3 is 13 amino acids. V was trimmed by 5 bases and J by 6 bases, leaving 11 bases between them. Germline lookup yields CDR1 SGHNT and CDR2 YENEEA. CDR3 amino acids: CASSRESSNEQFF. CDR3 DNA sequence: TGTGCCAGCAGCAGGGAGTCGAGCAATGAGCAGTTCTTC.

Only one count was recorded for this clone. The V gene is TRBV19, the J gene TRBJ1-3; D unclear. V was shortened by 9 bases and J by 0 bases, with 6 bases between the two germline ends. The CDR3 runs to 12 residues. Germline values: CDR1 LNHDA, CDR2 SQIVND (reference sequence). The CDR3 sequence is CASMSSGNTIYF. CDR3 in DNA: TGTGCCAGCATGAGCTCTGGAAACACCATATATTTT.

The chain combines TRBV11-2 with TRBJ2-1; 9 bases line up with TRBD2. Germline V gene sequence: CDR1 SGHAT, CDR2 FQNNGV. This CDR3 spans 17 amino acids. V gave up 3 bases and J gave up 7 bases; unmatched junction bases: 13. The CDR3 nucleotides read TGTGCCAGCAGCTTCCTGGTAGCGGGGGCCGGGAGAAATGAGCAGTTCTTC. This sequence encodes CASSFLVAGAGRNEQFF.

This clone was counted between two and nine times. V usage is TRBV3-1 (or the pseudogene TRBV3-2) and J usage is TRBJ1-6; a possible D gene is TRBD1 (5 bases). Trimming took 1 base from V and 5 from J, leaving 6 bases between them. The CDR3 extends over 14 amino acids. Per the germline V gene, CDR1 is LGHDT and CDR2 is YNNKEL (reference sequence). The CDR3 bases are TGTGCCAGCAGCCAAGGACAGAATAATTCACCCCTCCACTTT. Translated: CASSQGQNNSPLHF.

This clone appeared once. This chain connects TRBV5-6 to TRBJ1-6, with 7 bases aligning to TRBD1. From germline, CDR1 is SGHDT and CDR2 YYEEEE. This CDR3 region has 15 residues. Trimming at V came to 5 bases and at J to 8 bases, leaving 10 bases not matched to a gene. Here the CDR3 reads CASSDGQAAYSPLHF. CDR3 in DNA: TGTGCCAGCAGTGATGGACAGGCTGCCTATTCACCCCTCCACTTT.

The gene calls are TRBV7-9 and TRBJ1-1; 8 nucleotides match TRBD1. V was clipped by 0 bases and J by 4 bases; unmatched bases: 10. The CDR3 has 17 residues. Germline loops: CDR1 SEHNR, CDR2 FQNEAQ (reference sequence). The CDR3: CASSLATGAGWGTEAFF. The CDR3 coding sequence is TGTGCCAGCAGCTTAGCGACAGGGGCCGGATGGGGCACTGAAGCTTTCTTT.